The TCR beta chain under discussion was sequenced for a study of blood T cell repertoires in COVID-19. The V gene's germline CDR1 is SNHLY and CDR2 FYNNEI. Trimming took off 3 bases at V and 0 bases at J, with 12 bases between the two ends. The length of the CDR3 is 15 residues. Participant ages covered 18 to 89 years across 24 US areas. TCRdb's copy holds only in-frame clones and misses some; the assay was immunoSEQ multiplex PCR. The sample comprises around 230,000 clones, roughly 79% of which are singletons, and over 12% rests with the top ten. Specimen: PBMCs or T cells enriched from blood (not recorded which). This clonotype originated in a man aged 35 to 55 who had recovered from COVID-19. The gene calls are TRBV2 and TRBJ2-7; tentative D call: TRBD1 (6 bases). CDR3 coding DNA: TGTGCCAGCAGTGATGTGGGGGCTAGCTCCTACGAGCAGTACTTC. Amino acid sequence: CASSDVGASSYEQYF. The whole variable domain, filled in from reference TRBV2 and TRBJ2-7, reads EPEVTQTPSHQVTQMGQEVILRCVPISNHLYFYWYRQILGQKVEFLVSFYNNEISEKSEIFDDQFSVERPDGSNFTLKIRSTKLEDSAMYFCASSDVGASSYEQYFGPGTRLTVT.